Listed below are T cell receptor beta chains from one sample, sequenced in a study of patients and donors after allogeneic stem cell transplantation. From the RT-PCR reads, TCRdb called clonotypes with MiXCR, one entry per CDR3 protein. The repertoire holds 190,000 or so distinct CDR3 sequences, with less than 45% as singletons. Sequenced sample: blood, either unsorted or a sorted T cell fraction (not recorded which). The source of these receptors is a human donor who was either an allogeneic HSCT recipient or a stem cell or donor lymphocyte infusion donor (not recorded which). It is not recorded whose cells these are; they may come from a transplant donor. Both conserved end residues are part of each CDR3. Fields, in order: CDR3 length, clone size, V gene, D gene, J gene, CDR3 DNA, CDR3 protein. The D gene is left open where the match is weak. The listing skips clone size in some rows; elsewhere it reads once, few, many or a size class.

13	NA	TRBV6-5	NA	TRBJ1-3	TGTGCCAGCAGAGATCTCTCTGGAAACACCATATATTTT	CASRDLSGNTIYF
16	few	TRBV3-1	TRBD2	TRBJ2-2	TGTGCCAGCAGCCAAGAGAGGGCGGGAGGCGCCGGGGAGCTGTTTTTT	CASSQERAGGAGELFF
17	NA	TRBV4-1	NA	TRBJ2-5	TGCGCCAGCAGCCAAGTAAGGGTCGGTGGGGGTTTGGAGACCCAGTACTTC	CASSQVRVGGGLETQYF
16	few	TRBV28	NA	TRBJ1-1	TGTGCCAGCAGTTTATATCTTTCTGGCAGTAAGATTGAAGCTTTCTTT	CASSLYLSGSKIEAFF
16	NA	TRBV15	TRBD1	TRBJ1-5	TGTGCCACCAGTCCCGAAAGGGACAGCCTCAATCAGCCCCAGCATTTT	CATSPERDSLNQPQHF
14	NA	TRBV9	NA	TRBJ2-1	TGTGCCAGCAGCGTAGCTAGCCTAGCAAATGAGCAGTTCTTC	CASSVASLANEQFF
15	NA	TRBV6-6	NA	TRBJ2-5	TGTGCCAGCAGCAGACCCCGGGCGGGGTTAGGGACCCAGTACTTC	CASSRPRAGLGTQYF
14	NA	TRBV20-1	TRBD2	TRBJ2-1	TGCAGTACAAATTTCGGACTAGCAGGCAATGAGCAGTTCTTC	CSTNFGLAGNEQFF
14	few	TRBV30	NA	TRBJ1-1	TGTGCCTGGAGGCTGACCGTTCGTTCCACTGAAGCTTTCTTT	CAWRLTVRSTEAFF
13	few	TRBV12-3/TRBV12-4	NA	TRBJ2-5	TGTGCCAGCAGTTACGGGCCACAAGAGACCCAGTACTTC	CASSYGPQETQYF
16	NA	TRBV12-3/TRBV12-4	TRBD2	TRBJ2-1	TGTGCCAGCAGCCGTGAAATAGCGGGAGTAGGCAATGAGCAGTTCTTC	CASSREIAGVGNEQFF
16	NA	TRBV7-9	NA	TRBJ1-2	TGTGCCAGCAGCTTAGTGGCAGGGTCCCCTAACTATGGCTACACCTTC	CASSLVAGSPNYGYTF
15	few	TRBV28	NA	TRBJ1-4	TGTGCCAGCAGTAACAACAGGGAGGTAGAGGAAAAACTGTTTTTT	CASSNNREVEEKLFF
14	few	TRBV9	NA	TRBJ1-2	TGTGCCAGCAGAGCACAGGGTCCTAACTATGGCTACACCTTC	CASRAQGPNYGYTF
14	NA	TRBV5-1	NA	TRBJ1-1	TGCGCCAGCAGCTTGCCTACCCCGGGCCGTGAAGCTTTCTTT	CASSLPTPGREAFF
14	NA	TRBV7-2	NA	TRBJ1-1	TGTGCCAGCAGCTTAACCTCCCAGGGCACTGAAGCTTTCTTT	CASSLTSQGTEAFF
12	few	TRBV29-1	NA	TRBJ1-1	TGCAGCACCCTAGAGGGGAACACTGAAGCTTTCTTT	CSTLEGNTEAFF
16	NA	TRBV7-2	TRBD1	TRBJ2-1	TGTGCCAGCAGCTTAGTCGTTGCGCGCCAGGGGGATGAGCAGTTCTTC	CASSLVVARQGDEQFF
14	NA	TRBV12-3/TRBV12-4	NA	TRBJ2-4	TGTGCCAGCAGTTCCTGGGGGGCCAAAAACATTCAGTACTTC	CASSSWGAKNIQYF
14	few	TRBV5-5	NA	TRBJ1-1	TGTGCCAGCAGCTTTGGGGAAGGGGACACTGAAGCTTTCTTT	CASSFGEGDTEAFF
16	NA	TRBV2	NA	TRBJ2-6	TGTGCCAGCAGTGAGGAGGGGGCGAATGGGGCCAACGTCCTGACTTTC	CASSEEGANGANVLTF
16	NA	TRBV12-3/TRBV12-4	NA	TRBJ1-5	TGTGCCAGCAGTTTCGCCGGAGCCAGTAGCAATCAGCCCCAGCATTTT	CASSFAGASSNQPQHF
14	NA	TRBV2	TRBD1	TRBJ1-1	TGTGCCAGCAGCGCCAACACAGGGGACACTGAAGCTTTCTTT	CASSANTGDTEAFF
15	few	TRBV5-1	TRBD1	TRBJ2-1	TGCGCCAGCAGCTTGGAGGGACAGGGTGGGAATGAGCAGTTCTTC	CASSLEGQGGNEQFF
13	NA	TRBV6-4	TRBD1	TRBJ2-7	TGTGCCTCGCTCCGGGACAGGGACCACGAGCAGTACTTC	CASLRDRDHEQYF
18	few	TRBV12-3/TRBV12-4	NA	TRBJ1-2	TGTGCCAGCAGTCCCCTAAAGGAAGCCCGACCCTTTAACTATGGCTACACCTTC	CASSPLKEARPFNYGYTF
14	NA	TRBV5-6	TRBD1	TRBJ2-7	TGTGCCAGCAGCTCGGGACAGTCCTCCTACGAGCAGTACTTC	CASSSGQSSYEQYF
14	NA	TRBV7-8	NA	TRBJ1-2	TGTGCCAGCAGCTTGGCAGGGCAGGTCTATGGCTACACCTTC	CASSLAGQVYGYTF
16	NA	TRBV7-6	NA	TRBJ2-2	TGTGCCAGCAGCTTAATCCGGCACTCGAACACCGGGGAGCTGTTTTTT	CASSLIRHSNTGELFF
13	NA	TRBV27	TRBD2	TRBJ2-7	TGTGCCAGCCAAGCGGGAGTTACTAACGAGCAGTACTTC	CASQAGVTNEQYF
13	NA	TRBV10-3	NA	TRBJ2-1	TGTGCCATCAGTGGCGGAGGGTTCAATGAGCAGTTCTTC	CAISGGGFNEQFF
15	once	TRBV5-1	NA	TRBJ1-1	TGCGCCAGCAGCCTTCCCCAGGGCGTGAACACTGAAGCTTTCTTT	CASSLPQGVNTEAFF
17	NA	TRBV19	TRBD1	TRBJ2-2	TGTGCCAGTAGTATAGGTTCGGGACAGCTGAACACCGGGGAGCTGTTTTTT	CASSIGSGQLNTGELFF
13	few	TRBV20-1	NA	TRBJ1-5	TGCAGTGCTAGAGATTTAGGGCGGCAGCCCCAGCATTTT	CSARDLGRQPQHF
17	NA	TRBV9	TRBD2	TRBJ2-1	TGTGCCAGCAGCGTGGAGGGACTAGCGGGAGGGTACAATCAGCAGTTCTTC	CASSVEGLAGGYNQQFF
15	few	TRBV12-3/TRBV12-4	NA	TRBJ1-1	TGTGCCAGCAGTATAGGGCTTTACATGAACACTGAAGCTTTCTTT	CASSIGLYMNTEAFF
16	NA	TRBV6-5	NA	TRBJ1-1	TGTGCCAGCAGTTACATTAGTTTACGGGAGAACACTGAAGCTTTCTTT	CASSYISLRENTEAFF
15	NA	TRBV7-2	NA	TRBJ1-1	TGTGCCAGCAGCTTAGTCGGAGGGGGGAACACTGAAGCTTTCTTT	CASSLVGGGNTEAFF
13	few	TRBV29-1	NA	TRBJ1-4	TGCAGCGTTGAAGTGACGATTAATGAAAAACTGTTTTTT	CSVEVTINEKLFF
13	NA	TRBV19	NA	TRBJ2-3	TGTGCCAGTTGGGGCAGGGAAACAGATACGCAGTATTTT	CASWGRETDTQYF
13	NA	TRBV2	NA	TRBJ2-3	TGTGCCAGCAGTTATCAGGCGACAGATACGCAGTATTTT	CASSYQATDTQYF
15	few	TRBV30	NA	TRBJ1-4	TGTGCCTGGAGTGTACGGCAGGGACCAGGTGAAAAACTGTTTTTT	CAWSVRQGPGEKLFF
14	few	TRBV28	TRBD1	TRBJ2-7	TGTGCCAGCAGTTTCGGCCAGGGGGCCTCCGAGCAGTACTTC	CASSFGQGASEQYF
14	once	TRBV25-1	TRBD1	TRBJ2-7	TGTGCCAGCACCCGGACAGGCCACTCATACGAGCAGTACTTC	CASTRTGHSYEQYF
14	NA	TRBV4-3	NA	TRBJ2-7	TGCGCCAGCAGCCAAGATATGGGCACATACGAGCAGTACTTC	CASSQDMGTYEQYF
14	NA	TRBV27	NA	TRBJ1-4	TGTGCCAGCAGTAACCCAGACTTGGCTGAAAAACTGTTTTTT	CASSNPDLAEKLFF
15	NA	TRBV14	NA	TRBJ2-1	TGTGCCAGCAGCCAAAATGGTCCTCCCGAGAATGAGCAGTTCTTC	CASSQNGPPENEQFF
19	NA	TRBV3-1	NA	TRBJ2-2	TGTGCCAGCAGCCAAGATCTTGTTGGCGGCAGCGAGGGGGCCGGGGAGCTGTTTTTT	CASSQDLVGGSEGAGELFF
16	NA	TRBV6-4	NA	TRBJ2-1	TGTGCCAGCAGTGACACCCTAGCGACCACCTACAATGAGCAGTTCTTC	CASSDTLATTYNEQFF
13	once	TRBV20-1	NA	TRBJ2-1	TGCAGTGCTATTGCGGGGGCATACAATGAGCAGTTCTTC	CSAIAGAYNEQFF
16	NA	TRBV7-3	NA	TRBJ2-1	TGTGCCAGCAGCTTAGCCCAGGGGATAGGGTACAATGAGCAGTTCTTC	CASSLAQGIGYNEQFF
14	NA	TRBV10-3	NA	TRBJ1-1	TGTGCCATCAGTGGAGGGGGGCTGGGCACTGAAGCTTTCTTT	CAISGGGLGTEAFF
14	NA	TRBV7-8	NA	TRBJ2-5	TGTGCCAGCAGCTTAGACCGGACCTTAGAGACCCAGTACTTC	CASSLDRTLETQYF